One TCR beta chain is described in this entry. This record belongs to a study of blood T cell repertoires in COVID-19. About the research overall: The United States, Italy and Spain were the sources of the acute and convalescent COVID-19 samples. The analysed material was cDNA or gDNA that came from T cells, B-cell-depleted T cells, or PBMCs.

As handled by the study authors: How many nucleated cells were present was estimated from reference gene primer amplification. This table comes from immunoSEQ multiplex PCR, and its TCRdb copy is limited to in-frame clones, with some not included. The V and J calls and clone size come from that table; D and trimming were worked out from the DNA. Of about 210,000 clones in the sample, approximately 90% were seen once. Losses at the gene ends were 5 bases for V and 3 bases for J; bases not matched to a gene: 5. Germline loops: CDR1 SGHRS, CDR2 YFSETQ. The CDR3 consists of 14 residues. Sequenced material: peripheral blood. This sequence was found in a man in his forties or fifties with acute or convalescent COVID-19. The rearrangement links TRBV5-1 to TRBJ2-1; 7 positions match TRBD2. The CDR3 spells CASSVRGDYNEQFF. CDR3 sequence (DNA): TGCGCCAGCAGTGTACGGGGGGACTACAATGAGCAGTTCTTC.